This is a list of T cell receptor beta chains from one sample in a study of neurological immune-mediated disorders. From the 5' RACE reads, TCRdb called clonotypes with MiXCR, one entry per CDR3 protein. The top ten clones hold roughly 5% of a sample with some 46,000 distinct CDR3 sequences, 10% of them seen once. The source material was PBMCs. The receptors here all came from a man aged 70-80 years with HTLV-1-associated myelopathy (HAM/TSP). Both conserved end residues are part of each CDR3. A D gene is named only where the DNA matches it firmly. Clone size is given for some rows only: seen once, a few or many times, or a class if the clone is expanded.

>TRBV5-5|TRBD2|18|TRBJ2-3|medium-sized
TGTGCCAGCAGCTACCGGGGGGTCAGGGACGGGGAAGCAGATACGCAGTATTTT
CASSYRGVRDGEADTQYF
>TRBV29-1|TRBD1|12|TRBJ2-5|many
TGCAGCGTAAGGACAGGGGTTGCGACCCAGTACTTC
CSVRTGVATQYF
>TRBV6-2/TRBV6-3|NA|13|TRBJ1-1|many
TGTGCCAGCAGCCTCAGGACCGGAGCTGAAGCTTTCTTT
CASSLRTGAEAFF
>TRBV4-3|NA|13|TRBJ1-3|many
TGCGCCAGCAGCCCCAAAGCCGGAAACACCATATATTTT
CASSPKAGNTIYF
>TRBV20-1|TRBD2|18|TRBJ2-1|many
TGCAGTGCTAGACCGGCTAGCGGGTCGACCCCCTCCTACAATGAGCAGTTCTTC
CSARPASGSTPSYNEQFF
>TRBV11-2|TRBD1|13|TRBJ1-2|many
TGTGCCAGCAGCCGGGGACAGCTCTATGGCTACACCTTC
CASSRGQLYGYTF
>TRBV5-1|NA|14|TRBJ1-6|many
TGCGCCAGCAGCTTGGAGGGACGAAGGTCACCCCTCCACTTT
CASSLEGRRSPLHF
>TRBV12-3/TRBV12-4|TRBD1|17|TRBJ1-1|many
TGTGCCAGCAGTTCCCGGGACAGGGGGCCGAGGAACACTGAAGCTTTCTTT
CASSSRDRGPRNTEAFF
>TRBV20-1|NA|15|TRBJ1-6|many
TGCAGTGCTACCCATGGGGTATCCTATAATTCACCCCTCCACTTT
CSATHGVSYNSPLHF
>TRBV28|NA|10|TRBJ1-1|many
TGTGCCAGCACGGGTACTGAAGCTTTCTTT
CASTGTEAFF
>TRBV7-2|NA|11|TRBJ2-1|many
TGTGCCAGCAGCTCTAAATATGAGCAGTTCTTC
CASSSKYEQFF
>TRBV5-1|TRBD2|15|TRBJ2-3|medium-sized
TGCGCCAGCAGCCCGGGGACTAGCGGGCCAGATACGCAGTATTTT
CASSPGTSGPDTQYF
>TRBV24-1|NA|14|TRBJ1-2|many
TGTGCCACCAGTGATTTGCACGGGGAGCGCGGCTACACCTTC
CATSDLHGERGYTF
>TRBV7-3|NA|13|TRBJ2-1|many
TGTGCCAGCAGCTTATTAACCTACAATGAGCAGTTCTTC
CASSLLTYNEQFF
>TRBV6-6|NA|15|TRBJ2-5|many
TGTGCCAGCAGCACCTCCGCGGGGGCGTCTTCGACCCAGTACTTC
CASSTSAGASSTQYF
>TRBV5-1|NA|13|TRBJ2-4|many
TGCGCCAGCAGTCCGGGCCCCAAAAACATTCAGTACTTC
CASSPGPKNIQYF
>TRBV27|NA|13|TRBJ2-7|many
TGTGCCAGCAGTTTATCCGGAGTCGGCGAGCAGTACTTC
CASSLSGVGEQYF
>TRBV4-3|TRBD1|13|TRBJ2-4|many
TGCGCCAGCAGCCCCGGGACAGGGACCATTCAGTACTTC
CASSPGTGTIQYF
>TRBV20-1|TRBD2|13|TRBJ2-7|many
TGCAGTGCGGGAACTAGCGATACCTACGAGCAGTACTTC
CSAGTSDTYEQYF
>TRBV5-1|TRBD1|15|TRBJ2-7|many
TGCGCCAGCAGACGCTTACGGGACAGGGGGTTCGAGCAGTACTTC
CASRRLRDRGFEQYF
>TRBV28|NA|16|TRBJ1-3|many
TGTGCCAGCAGCATGTTCGGGGAGCGGTCTGGAAACACCATATATTTT
CASSMFGERSGNTIYF
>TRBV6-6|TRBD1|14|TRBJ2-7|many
TGTGCCAGCAGCGACAGGGGCGGCTACTACGAGCAGTACTTC
CASSDRGGYYEQYF
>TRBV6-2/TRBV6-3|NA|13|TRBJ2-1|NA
TGTGCCACCGAAGGACCCCCCACAGATACGCAGTTCTTC
CATEGPPTDTQFF
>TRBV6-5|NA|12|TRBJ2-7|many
TGTGCCAGCAGTTCCCCCGGGACTGAACTGTACTTC
CASSSPGTELYF
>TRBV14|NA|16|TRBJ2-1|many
TGTGCCAGCAGCCTAGCCTCCCAGGGGCTATACAATGAGCAGTTCTTC
CASSLASQGLYNEQFF
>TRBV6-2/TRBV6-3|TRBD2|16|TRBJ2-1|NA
TGTGCCAGCAGTCGATGGACTAGCCTCTCCTACAATGAGCAGTTCTTC
CASSRWTSLSYNEQFF
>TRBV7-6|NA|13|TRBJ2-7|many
TGTGCCAGCAGCCACGGACAGCTCTACGAGCAGTACTTC
CASSHGQLYEQYF
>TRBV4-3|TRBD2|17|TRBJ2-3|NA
TGCGCAAACAGCCAGGAAACTAGCGGGAGTTGGACAGATACACAGTATTTT
CANSQETSGSWTDTQYF
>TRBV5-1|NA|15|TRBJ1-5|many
TGCGCCAGCAGCTTGGGGGGGGGGGCTTTCCAGCCCCAGCATTTT
CASSLGGGAFQPQHF
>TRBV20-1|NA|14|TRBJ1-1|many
TGCAGTGCTAGAGATCCAAAAGTGAACACTGAAGCTTTCTTT
CSARDPKVNTEAFF
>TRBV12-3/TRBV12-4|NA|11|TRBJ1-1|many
TGTGCCAGCGGCCCTTTGGGGAGAGCTTTCTTT
CASGPLGRAFF
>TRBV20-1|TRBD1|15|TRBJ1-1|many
TGCAGTGCTAGGGGGGACAGGGGTTATAACACTGAAGCTTTCTTT
CSARGDRGYNTEAFF
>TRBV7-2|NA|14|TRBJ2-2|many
TGTGCCAGCAGCCTGGGTCCCCTCACCGGGGAGCTGTTTTTT
CASSLGPLTGELFF
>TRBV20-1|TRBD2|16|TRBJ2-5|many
TGCAGTGCTAGAGGAACTAGCGGAAGGTTCCAAGAGACCCAGTACTTC
CSARGTSGRFQETQYF
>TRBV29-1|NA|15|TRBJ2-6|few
TGCAGCGTTGAACGGGGCCTCTCTGGGGCCAACGTCCTGACTTTC
CSVERGLSGANVLTF
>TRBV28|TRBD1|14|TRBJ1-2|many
TGTGCCATTAAAAGGGACAGGGGACCGTATGGCTACACCTTC
CAIKRDRGPYGYTF
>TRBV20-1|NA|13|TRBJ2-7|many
TGCAGTGCCCGGGACATATTTACCTACGAGCAGTACTTC
CSARDIFTYEQYF
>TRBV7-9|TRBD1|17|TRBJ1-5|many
TGTGCCACCTCCCCCGGGGCAGGGGGTAATAGCAATCAGCCCCAGCATTTT
CATSPGAGGNSNQPQHF
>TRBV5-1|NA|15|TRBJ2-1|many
TGCGCCAGCAGACTTAAGTCAGGGCACTACAATGAGCAGTTCTTC
CASRLKSGHYNEQFF
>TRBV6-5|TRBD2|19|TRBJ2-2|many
TGTGCCAGCAGTTTCCAAAGTACTCCGGGACTAGCTAACACCGGGGAGCTGTTTTTT
CASSFQSTPGLANTGELFF
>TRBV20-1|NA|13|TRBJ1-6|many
TGCAGTGCTAGGGGAGGATATAATTCACCCCTCCACTTT
CSARGGYNSPLHF
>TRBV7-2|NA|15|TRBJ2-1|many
TGTGCCAGCAGCTTAGCCGCTAGCGCAGGCAATGAGCAGTTCTTC
CASSLAASAGNEQFF
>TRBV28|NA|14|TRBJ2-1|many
TGTGCCAGCAGTTTGGTGGGAGTCTATGGGGAGCAGTTCTTC
CASSLVGVYGEQFF